The entry below describes one TCR beta chain. This clone was seen repeatedly, ten times or more. The antigen this receptor binds is unknown. No much larger clone is present one base from it, and per-base qualities are unavailable. The data are from a study of cytomegalovirus exposure and HLA in healthy donors (dated by TCRdb to the late 2010s). For context, the study as a whole: In an earlier analysis of approximately 500 of the donors, approximately 300 Gb of sequence data and 100 million or so unique TCR beta sequences from roughly 180 million T cells were reported. About 310 gigabases of sequencing data and approximately 85 million unique TCR sequences were included in an early release covering about 700 HLA-typed donors. Of the approximately 400 genotyped donors, over 70% fell in the genetic ancestry cluster associated with self-reported Caucasian donors. The study was designed to test whether signatures of past pathogen exposure could be identified by cataloging public T cell receptors. Using immunosequencing, the study profiled T cell repertoires from 500 to 800 subjects and related those repertoires to cytomegalovirus serostatus. A separate validation cohort of roughly 110 different subjects was used in addition to the 666-subject first cohort. High-throughput TCR immunosequencing, statistical association of individual TCRs with disease status, and machine learning were combined to predict cytomegalovirus infection status. A later analysis re-analyzed previously published TCR beta repertoires from hundreds of donors and added high-resolution HLA genotyping to study TCR occurrence patterns. In the later analysis, no new phenotypic data were used to find candidate immune exposures; instead, reliance was placed on TCR beta sequences and their occurrence across donors. In an earlier analysis of roughly 540 of the donors, high-throughput TCR beta sequencing was used to judge whether each TCR beta V gene segment behaved as functional or pseudogenic. Donor age, sex, ethnicity and CMV serostatus were collected together with the repertoire data. A later genetic analysis used genome-wide SNP genotypes for 398 of the 666 donors, treating that subset as a discovery cohort. Every repertoire in the discovery cohort had been generated on one and the same sequencing platform. Class I and class II HLA loci were covered by the typing at four-digit resolution. The number of typed donors differed by locus: about 629-640 for A, B, C, DRB1 and DQB1; some 500 for DQA1; approximately 600 for DPA1; and about 450 for DPB1. Roughly 5 DR-DQ haplotypes were treated as single units for association and clustering because of strong linkage in the cohort. On average, around 240,000 unique TCR beta nucleotide sequences were sequenced per donor among roughly 430 genotyped donors of the cohort, with 15% to 20% of those sequences being non-productive. The full study reports these points: When HLA alleles, especially DR and DQ, strongly co-occurred, attributing TCR associations to individual alleles was difficult. Because HLA typing was missing for some donors at each locus, association tests included only the typed subset. Presence/absence analyses assumed roughly uniform sequencing depth across donors, an assumption that may not hold. A further reported finding was that TCR beta sequences accurately predicted the HLA-A and HLA-B alleles for most subjects in the first cohort. Specific HLA alleles were associated with roughly 17,000 TCR beta sequences at a false discovery rate of 0.05 in a later analysis. In a later analysis, the rate of TCR association differed among HLA loci, with DRB1 alleles having the most associated TCRs and HLA-C alleles having the fewest. The earlier analysis of 587 of the donors excluded seventeen rarely observed V segments, including chromosome 9 orphons, because counts were too low. Correlated functional status among segregating V segments might reflect linkage disequilibrium, but an unknown experimental factor could not be ruled out. In a later analysis, HLA-associated TCR beta chains were found to be more clonally expanded and to have lower generation probabilities than equally common non-associated chains. Immune exposure information for the cohort was limited to CMV serostatus. In an earlier analysis of some 550 of the donors, most TCR beta V segments were observed in productive rearrangements about 87% or about 30% of the time, broadly matching IMGT annotations. In the study, about 150 TCR beta chains were listed as associated with cytomegalovirus. According to a later genetic analysis, donors in an Asian-associated ancestry cluster had fewer N-insertions in productive TCRs than the approximately 610-donor mean. A later analysis found that most CMV-associated TCR beta chains appeared HLA-restricted, with HLA associations seemingly driven largely by CMV exposure. The classifier was reported to diagnose cytomegalovirus status with high specificity and sensitivity in both the original cohort and the validation cohort. Across donors, most TCR sequences were observed very rarely, whereas some public TCRs were present in many individuals. A later analysis reported that several top co-occurrence clusters appeared linked to parvovirus B19, influenza, CMV and Epstein-Barr virus. Three of the identified cytomegalovirus-associated TCR beta chains were confirmed in vitro to be specific for cytomegalovirus antigens. In this cohort, only TCR beta chains were sequenced, and detectable features were limited by the absence of alpha or paired-chain data. According to the authors, the approach could potentially be generalized to other disease states and immunological phenotypes. In a later genetic analysis, a missense DCLRE1C variant was associated with V-gene and J-gene trimming of TCR beta chains, and the association was replicated in an independent cohort. A cluster of highly shared sequence variants was judged likely to represent a technical artifact of the sequencing pipeline. Some IMGT-functional V segments, including TRBV6-2 and TRBV6-3, could not be distinguished by the 87-base-pair reads and were therefore excluded.

Receptor amplification or capture employed the immunoSEQ multiplex PCR assay. The multiplex PCR relied on a mix of 60 forward primers for TCR Vbeta segments and 13 reverse primers for TCR Jbeta segments. The CDR3 region of rearranged TCR beta genes was amplified from genomic DNA by a multiplex PCR assay. On the Illumina HiSeq System, the amplified TCR beta libraries were sequenced as 87-base-pair reads. In the paper's pipeline: In a later analysis, roughly 80 million unique TCR beta chains were counted across the 500 to 850 repertoires, and about 9.9 million of these chains were shared by at least two donors. Raw reads were error-corrected and collapsed into unique sequences with a nearest-neighbor algorithm that merged closely related sequences to remove PCR and sequencing errors. V, D and J gene segments were assigned by aligning CDR3 sequences to IMGT reference sequences. For a sequence to be retained, a match of at least six nucleotides to both a V gene segment and a J gene segment was required. A rearrangement was called productive if the CDR3 had no stop codons and remained in frame with V and J, and every other rearrangement was called non-productive. Following IMGT convention, CDR3 was defined as the stretch from the second conserved V-encoded cysteine to the conserved J-encoded phenylalanine. Sequences without an unambiguous match to a single V gene segment were excluded from the earlier analysis of 450 to 750 of the donors. In an earlier analysis of several hundred of the donors, V segments were called functional above 56.7% productive rearrangements and were called segregating when the between-donor standard deviation exceeded 5%. A statistical classification framework was built to diagnose cytomegalovirus status from the catalog of TCR beta chain sequences. In a later analysis, TCR nucleotide sequences were compared against IMGT/GENE-DB human TR gene sequences so that V and J genes could be assigned. Using the TCRdist pipeline, a later analysis assigned CDR3 sequences along with most-parsimonious VDJ recombination scenarios. A later analysis defined each TCR beta chain by its CDR3 amino acid sequence plus V-gene family, and excluded reads lacking a unique V-gene family. In a later analysis, around 600 highly shared, low-generation-probability nucleotide sequences were removed to address suspected cross-contamination and a sequencing artifact. In a later analysis, a clonal expansion index was calculated for each public chain from normalized within-repertoire ranks of inferred template counts. Generation probabilities in a later analysis came from a VDJ recombination model fitted to out-of-frame rearrangements, and those results were checked against IGoR. In a later analysis, hypergeometric tests were used to score TCR-TCR, TCR-HLA and TCR-CMV co-occurrence, with a repertoire-size bias correction applied to TCR pairs. False discovery rates were estimated in a later analysis by permuting HLA or CMV assignments 20 times. In a later analysis, co-occurring TCRs were grouped using DBSCAN, and TCRdist sequence similarity was added for clustering within HLA-allele-positive subsets. Repertoires with fewer than 30,000 or more than 120,000 public chains, plus five repertoires with anomalous nucleotide sharing, were excluded from co-occurrence clustering. TCRdb took this table from immuneACCESS and kept in-frame rearrangements with V and J called. Such tables lack part of the clones; where checked against another copy, unresolved V genes explain under half of the gap, and the rest is unexplained. That table is the source of V, J and clone size, and D and trimming were worked out from the DNA. The sample has approximately 170,000 clones on record, about 82% of them singletons. About 2.4% of the sample is in the top ten clones.

The cohort was made up of 500 to 850 healthy bone marrow donors. Cohort members were all nominally healthy when sampled, although unrecorded immune exposures were likely present. The donor tested CMV seronegative and was one of the 352 seronegative cohort members. A peripheral blood sample was provided by each donor, and peripheral blood mononuclear cells were used for TCR beta sequencing. The Qiagen DNeasy Blood Extraction Kit was used to extract genomic DNA from the blood cell samples. Germline trimming: 1 base from V, 7 bases from J; junction bases outside gene matches: 2. According to the germline V gene (reference sequence), CDR1 reads SEHNR and CDR2 reads FQNEAQ. The CDR3 runs 15 residues from the cysteine to the phenylalanine. Left in the record is the CDR3 DNA by itself, 45 bases read in frame from the first base.

The TCR comes from a male donor in good health and CMV-seronegative. Here the chain combines TRBV7-9 and TRBJ1-6, and TRBD1 aligns with 9 junction nucleotides. Input material: PBMCs. CDR3 region: CASSLEGQGNSPLHF. In nucleotides, the sequence is TGTGCCAGCAGCTTAGAAGGACAGGGGAATTCACCCCTCCACTTT.